This T cell receptor beta chain was recorded in a study of blood T cell repertoires in COVID-19. Study background: Acute-phase and convalescent COVID-19 samples originated in the United States, Italy and Spain. PBMCs, B-cell-depleted T cells, or T cells provided the cDNA or gDNA that made up the material.

The V gene end was trimmed by 3 bases and the J gene end by 2 bases; junction bases not matched to a gene: 3. Per the germline V gene, CDR1 is LNHNV and CDR2 is YYDKDF (reference sequence). This CDR3 has 14 residues. In the authors' methods: Nucleated cell counts were estimated from reference gene primer amplification. Sequencing was performed with immunoSEQ multiplex PCR; in TCRdb, only in-frame clones are kept and a portion is missing. V, J and clone size are those of that table, while D and trimming were read from the DNA. The data show 55,000 to 70,000 clones, roughly 92% seen once. This rearrangement joins TRBV15 to TRBJ1-2, with 7 bases aligning to TRBD1. This sequence originates from a human donor in a cohort sampled during active COVID-19. Sequenced material: peripheral blood. The CDR3 DNA reads as TGTGCCACCAGCAGTCAAGGGGGCAACTATGGCTACACCTTC. It codes for CATSSQGGNYGYTF.